This entry describes one T cell receptor (beta chain). J gave up 7 bases and V 3 bases, and 4 bases lay outside the gene matches. Germline V gene lookup returns CDR1 SQVTM and CDR2 ANQGSEA. CDR3 length equals 13 residues. Study processing details: Amplification of reference gene primers was used by the study to estimate nucleated cell counts. Sequenced by immunoSEQ multiplex PCR; TCRdb stores in-frame clones only, minus some. From that table come the V and J calls and clone size; the DNA was used to work out D and trimming. The table records around 84,000 clones, approximately 86% of them present only once. This entry belongs to a study of blood T cell repertoires in COVID-19. Study overall: The study drew acute and convalescent COVID-19 samples from the United States, Italy and Spain. Sources were T cells, B-cell-depleted T cells, or PBMCs; the material itself was cDNA or gDNA.

The rearrangement uses TRBV29-1 and TRBJ2-2, with TRBD2 matching 8 bases. The specimen sequenced was peripheral blood. This clonotype was obtained from an elderly man with active or convalescent COVID-19. This chain's CDR3 is CSVDEAGVGELFF. DNA of the CDR3: TGCAGCGTTGATGAAGCGGGAGTCGGGGAGCTGTTTTTT.